This T cell receptor (beta chain) stems from a study of T cells after somatic rescue of genetic block. Here immunoSEQ multiplex PCR was the method, and the copy in TCRdb shows in-frame clones only, minus some. The table includes tens of thousands of clones, 70% to 90% detected once. The CDR3 loop spans 15 amino acids. Germline V gene data show CDR1 as KGHSH and CDR2 as LQKENI. V was shortened by 3 bases and J by 3 bases, with 12 bases between the two germline ends. This chain connects TRBV18 to TRBJ1-5; no firm D call. The sequencing sample was made of peripheral blood mononuclear cells (PBMCs). The clonotype comes from a woman younger than 35. CDR3 sequence (DNA): TGTGCCAGCTCACCCGGCCGGACCGACAATCAGCCCCAGCATTTT. As protein: CASSPGRTDNQPQHF.